This TCR beta chain was found in a study of regulatory T cells in long-lasting Graves disease. Overall study context: Patients newly diagnosed with Graves' had been on antithyroid drugs for under 3 months.

Both iRepertoire HTBI primers and Arm-PCR of CDR3 regions were used to build the TCR beta libraries. Using its own MiXCR run on the multiplex PCR reads, TCRdb lists one record per CDR3 protein. This sample has more than 350,000 distinct CDR3 sequences, with just under 15% found just once. Germline V gene lookup returns CDR1 GTSNPN and CDR2 SVGIG (reference sequence). The CDR3 is 11 residues long. V lost 4 bases, J lost 1 base, and 4 bases lay in between. The time point was: newly diagnosed GD, antithyroid drugs for less than 3 months. PBMC-derived RNA was used for the TCR library. As collected, the peripheral blood samples measured nine milliliters each and went into EDTA tubes. These data were likewise used in another study, on T cells in Graves' hyperthyroidism and ophthalmopathy. From that study: The TCR CDR3 first-round RT-PCR relied on the HTBI primer set. A median 6.5 months before onset, the model predicted ophthalmopathy.

The specimen comprised peripheral blood mononuclear cells (PBMCs), sampled at new diagnosis, from a patient treated with antithyroid drugs. The genes are TRBV30 and TRBJ1-1; D is uncertain. The sequence was collected from a woman aged 30 to 39 with Graves disease. The CDR3 region has the DNA TGTGCCTGGAACCCGAACACTGAAGCTTTCTTT. It translates to CAWNPNTEAFF. The entire variable domain, with the rest obtained from reference TRBV30 and TRBJ1-1, is as follows: SQTIHQWPATLVQPVGSPLSLECTVEGTSNPNLYWYRQAAGRGLQLLFYSVGIGQISSEVPQNLSASRPQDRQFILSSKKLLLSDSGFYLCAWNPNTEAFFGQGTRLTVV.